One sample yielded the 26 T cell receptor beta chains listed below, sequenced in a study of T cells after yellow fever vaccination. TCRdb re-analysed the 5' RACE reads in MiXCR, keeping a single row per CDR3 protein. The table records about 400,000 distinct CDR3 sequences, about 6% of them present only once. Source: PBMCs, taken 5 days after the yellow fever booster vaccination. The receptor source for this set is a man under 40 who received the YFV17D yellow fever vaccine.

This clonotype was counted at least ten times. The chain is built from TRBV29-1 and TRBJ2-5; D may match TRBD1 or TRBD2 (5 bases each). Trimming took off 3 bases at V and 7 bases at J, with 12 bases between the two ends. The CDR3 runs 12 residues. Germline CDR1 SQVTM, CDR2 ANQGSEA. The CDR3 sequence is CSVEKTGGTQYF. CDR3 nucleotides: TGCAGCGTTGAGAAGACTGGGGGGACCCAGTACTTC.

There are many counts of this clonotype. CDR3 in DNA: TGTGCCAGCACTCCGGGATCACAGTACGAGCAGTACTTC. Translated, it gives CASTPGSQYEQYF. The chain combines TRBV28 with TRBJ2-7, with D perhaps TRBD2 (5 bases). The CDR3 has 13 residues. CDR1 is MDHEN, CDR2 SYDVKM, per germline. Trimming removed 7 bases at V and 4 bases at J, with 14 bases between.

Ten or more counts support this clonotype. The rearrangement uses TRBV5-1 and TRBJ2-5, with D possibly matching TRBD2 (6 bases). CDR3 length equals 14 residues. The germline gives CDR1 SGHRS, CDR2 YFSETQ. Trimming stripped 4 bases from V and 0 bases from J, with 10 bases between. The CDR3: CASSKRDYQETQYF. As DNA, the CDR3 is TGCGCCAGCAGCAAACGGGACTACCAAGAGACCCAGTACTTC.

This clonotype was detected a few times. The V call is TRBV27, the J call TRBJ2-1; 7 positions match TRBD2. The CDR3 has 15 amino acids. Germline trimming cut 4 bases from V and 3 bases from J; bases unmatched to any gene: 6. CDR1 MNHEY and CDR2 SMNVEV come from the germline V gene (reference sequence). Here the CDR3 reads CASSWGLPYYNEQFF. CDR3 sequence (DNA): TGTGCCAGCAGTTGGGGACTACCTTACTACAATGAGCAGTTCTTC.

This sequence joins TRBV20-1 and TRBJ2-6, with D maybe TRBD2 (5 bases). Germline V gene data show CDR1 as DFQATT and CDR2 as SNEGSKA (reference sequence). The CDR3 is 14 residues long. Trimming took 3 bases from V and 0 from J, leaving 6 bases between them. The CDR3 loop is CSASEGSGANVLTF. The CDR3 DNA follows: TGCAGTGCTAGTGAGGGCTCTGGGGCCAACGTCCTGACTTTC.

This clonotype came up many times. The chain couples TRBV29-1 to TRBJ2-5; either TRBD1 or TRBD2 may fit D (7 bases each). The CDR3 consists of 14 residues. V dropped 5 bases and J dropped 1 base, with 14 bases sitting between them. From germline, CDR1 is SQVTM and CDR2 ANQGSEA. The CDR3 DNA reads TGCAGCGTTTCAGGGGGAGGGGTCCAAGAGACCCAGTACTTC. Translation gives CSVSGGGVQETQYF.

This clonotype was recorded many times. The chain recombines TRBV30 with TRBJ2-1, with D tentatively TRBD1 or TRBD2 (6 bases each). Trimming took 2 bases from V and 6 from J, leaving 14 bases between them. The CDR3 covers 14 residues. Germline values: CDR1 GTSNPN, CDR2 SVGIG (reference sequence). In DNA, the CDR3 is TGTGCCTGGAGTAAGGGGGGTCAAGTCAATGAGCAGTTCTTC. Its translation: CAWSKGGQVNEQFF.

Points on this clonotype: A much larger clone lies one base from this, so it may be a read error. The rearrangement joins TRBV7-9 to TRBJ2-7; 7 bases are a match to TRBD2. Germline V gives CDR1 SEHNR, CDR2 FQNEAQ (reference sequence). CDR3 length: 16 amino acids. In DNA, the CDR3 is TGTACCAGCAGCTCCGTACTAGCGCAGAGCTCCTACGAGCAGTACTTC. The encoded protein is CTSSSVLAQSSYEQYF.

Ten or more counts support this clonotype. The junction does not match germline at one end; this may be a read error. The V call is TRBV15, the J call TRBJ1-1; D is undetermined. CDR3 length: 17 amino acids. The germline gives CDR1 LNHNV, CDR2 YYDKDF (reference sequence). The CDR3 region has the DNA TGTGCCACCAGCAGAGTAGGAAAGAGGATCCCCGCACTGAGAGTTCTCTTT. This encodes CATSRVGKRIPALRVLF.

This clonotype was found a few times. The gene calls are TRBV29-1 and TRBJ2-7; 8 nucleotides match TRBD1. Trimming took 5 bases from V and 0 from J; bases not matched to a gene: 6. Germline CDR1 reads SQVTM; CDR2 reads ANQGSEA. This CDR3 region has 14 residues. The CDR3 DNA sequence: TGCAGCGTTAACAGGGGGTCCAACTCCTACGAGCAGTACTTC. Residues: CSVNRGSNSYEQYF.

The chain is built from TRBV11-2 and TRBJ2-7; D is ambiguous. The germline V gene encodes CDR1 SGHAT and CDR2 FQNNGV. The CDR3 covers 17 residues. Trimming removed 5 bases from V and 0 bases from J, with 20 bases in between. The CDR3 sequence: CASSKSGFGENSYEQYF. The CDR3 region has the DNA TGTGCCAGCAGCAAAAGTGGCTTTGGGGAAAACTCCTACGAGCAGTACTTC.

V and J are TRBV29-1 and TRBJ1-1, with D maybe TRBD1 (6 bases). Germline V gene data show CDR1 as SQVTM and CDR2 as ANQGSEA. The V and J ends lost 5 bases and 3 bases respectively, with 10 bases between them. The CDR3 sequence is 12 residues long. Here the CDR3 DNA reads TGCAGCGTTCAGGGGCACGACACTGAAGCTTTCTTT. Translation: CSVQGHDTEAFF.

In this sample, this clonotype turned up many times. The chain recombines TRBV20-1 with TRBJ2-3; 9 bases map to TRBD1. From germline, CDR1 is DFQATT and CDR2 SNEGSKA (reference sequence). The CDR3 length is 14 residues. V lost 6 bases to trimming and J lost 0 bases; unmatched junction nucleotides: 4. The CDR3 reads CSAAGTGSTDTQYF. The CDR3 bases are TGCAGTGCGGCCGGGACAGGGAGCACAGATACGCAGTATTTT.

This clonotype was counted between two and nine times. This chain joins TRBV14 and TRBJ2-3; no reliable D call. The CDR3 loop spans 12 amino acids. The germline V gene has CDR1 SGHDN and CDR2 FVKESK. V shed 3 bases and J shed 7 bases, with 8 bases lying between them. CDR3 in amino acids: CASSHSSYTQYF. DNA of the CDR3: TGTGCCAGCAGCCATTCCTCGTATACGCAGTATTTT. Complete variable domain (other parts from reference TRBV14 and TRBJ2-3): EAGVTQFPSHSVIEKGQTVTLRCDPISGHDNLYWYRRVMGKEIKFLLHFVKESKQDESGMPNNRFLAERTGGTYSTLKVQPAELEDSGVYFCASSHSSYTQYFGPGTRLTVL.

The gene calls are TRBV7-2 and TRBJ2-7; possibly TRBD2 for D (5 bases). The CDR3 totals 15 residues. The V end was cut by 5 bases, the J end by 2 bases, with 16 bases between. The V gene's germline CDR1 is SGHTA and CDR2 FQGNSA. CDR3 coding DNA: TGTGCCAGCAGCCCCCCTGGAGGCGGCCCCTACGAGCAGTACTTC. Protein sequence: CASSPPGGGPYEQYF.

Concerning this clonotype itself: A clone one base away is much larger, so this may be a read error. J is TRBJ2-5 and V is TRBV2; D possibly corresponds to TRBD1 (5 bases). The CDR3 length is 15 residues. Germline lookup yields CDR1 SNHLY and CDR2 FYNNEI. CDR3 in DNA: TGTGCCAGCAGTGTCGTTGGGGCCCTCAAAGAGACCCCGTACTTC. Translating it yields CASSVVGALKETPYF.

The rearrangement links TRBV12-3 or TRBV12-4 to TRBJ1-2, with D unclear. This CDR3 spans 11 amino acids. Trimming left V 6 bases short and J 8 bases short, with 10 bases between. The CDR3 protein is CASSQIGGYTF. The CDR3 DNA reads as TGTGCCAGCAGCCAGATCGGGGGCTACACCTTC.

There are a few counts of this clonotype. This chain uses TRBV18 with TRBJ1-1, with TRBD1 matching over 9 bases. V shed 2 bases and J 4 bases; nucleotides not matched to a gene: 2. The CDR3 totals 14 residues. Germline-derived CDR1 and CDR2 are KGHSH and LQKENI. The CDR3 nucleotides are TGTGCCAGCTCACCAATGGGACAGGGCACTGAAGCTTTCTTT. Translation gives CASSPMGQGTEAFF. The full variable domain, rest sourced from reference TRBV18 and TRBJ1-1, is NAGVMQNPRHLVRRRGQEARLRCSPMKGHSHVYWYRQLPEEGLKFMVYLQKENIIDESGMPKERFSAEFPKEGPSILRIQQVVRGDSAAYFCASSPMGQGTEAFFGQGTRLTVV.

This clonotype was seen repeatedly, ten times or more. This chain joins TRBV7-2 and TRBJ2-2; 11 bases agree with TRBD2. J lost 8 bases, V lost 5 bases, and 10 bases had no gene match. CDR1 is SGHTA, CDR2 FQGNSA, per germline. The CDR3 runs to 16 residues. The CDR3 here is CASSLHQTSGSGELFF. The CDR3 region has the DNA TGTGCCAGCAGCCTACACCAAACTAGCGGGAGTGGGGAGCTGTTTTTT.

This chain joins TRBV3-1 and TRBJ1-1; D not resolved. This CDR3 region has 13 residues. Looked up from germline, CDR1 is LGHDT and CDR2 is YNNKEL (reference sequence). V lost 2 bases and J lost 4, with 8 bases in between. CDR3 DNA: TGTGCCAGCAGCCAATTGCGGACCACTGAAGCTTTCTTT. Translated, it gives CASSQLRTTEAFF.

This chain joins TRBV6-5 and TRBJ2-7; D uncertain. Germline values: CDR1 MNHEY, CDR2 SVGAGI. V lost 9 bases to trimming and J lost 4 bases, with 13 bases between them. The CDR3 contains 12 residues. CDR3 coding DNA: TGTGCCAGTGGAAGAGTCAAATACGAGCAGTACTTC. Translating gives CASGRVKYEQYF.

This clonotype was observed at least ten times. The chain couples TRBV7-9 to TRBJ2-7; perhaps TRBD1 as D (6 bases). V was pared by 4 bases and J by 2 bases, with 12 bases between. Germline loops: CDR1 SEHNR, CDR2 FQNEAQ (reference sequence). This CDR3 spans 14 amino acids. The chain's CDR3 is CASSSGTQPYEQYF. CDR3 DNA sequence: TGTGCCAGCAGCTCCGGGACACAGCCCTACGAGCAGTACTTC. Filled out from reference TRBV7-9 and TRBJ2-7, the complete variable domain reads DTGVSQNPRHKITKRGQNVTFRCDPISEHNRLYWYRQTLGQGPEFLTYFQNEAQLEKSRLLSDRFSAERPKGSFSTLEIQRTEQGDSAMYLCASSSGTQPYEQYFGPGTRLTVT.

The rearrangement links TRBV12-3 or TRBV12-4 to TRBJ1-1; D gene uncertain. This CDR3 comprises 13 residues. Trimming stripped 9 bases from V and 8 bases from J, with 19 bases between. The CDR3 DNA reads as TGTGCCAGTCCTGGGCTCCTGGCCGCGGAAGCTTTCTTT. Residues: CASPGLLAAEAFF.

This clonotype occurred a few times. The genes are TRBV3-1 and TRBJ2-1; the D is unclear. V dropped 1 base and J dropped 12 bases, with 16 bases sitting between them. The CDR3 is made up of 14 amino acids. Looked up from germline, CDR1 is LGHDT and CDR2 is YNNKEL (reference sequence). The CDR3 DNA sequence: TGTGCCAGCAGCCAAGTTGAGGCGGTGGGTTGGCAGTTCTTC. As protein: CASSQVEAVGWQFF.

J is TRBJ2-1 and V is TRBV6-1; D remains unclear. The CDR3 extends over 15 amino acids. Deletions cut 3 bases from V and 2 bases from J, with 11 bases between. Germline V gives CDR1 MNHNS, CDR2 SASEGT. The CDR3 sequence: CASSDDTYPYNEQFF. In nucleotides, the CDR3 is TGTGCCAGCAGTGACGACACCTACCCCTACAATGAGCAGTTCTTC.

This clonotype appeared many times. The chain joins TRBV5-1 to TRBJ2-1, with D perhaps matching TRBD2 (6 bases). Trimming left V 2 bases short and J 0 bases short, with 15 bases between. The CDR3 spans 17 residues. Germline V gene sequence: CDR1 SGHRS, CDR2 YFSETQ. CDR3 protein: CASSFNGGTSSYNEQFF. In DNA form, the CDR3 reads TGCGCCAGCAGCTTTAATGGCGGGACGAGCTCCTACAATGAGCAGTTCTTC.